This T cell receptor beta chain was recovered during a study of response to subunit inactivated influenza vaccine. Study-wide results and caveats: Researchers suggested that each seasonal influenza vaccination recruits few new T cells.

V was clipped by 2 bases and J by 3 bases, with 10 bases between them. The CDR3 totals 14 residues. MiXCR was run by TCRdb on the RT-PCR reads, yielding one entry per CDR3 protein. In the table there are roughly 760,000 distinct CDR3 sequences, 21% of which are singletons. Remarks on this clonotype: Its antigen is undetermined.

The chain carries TRBV12-3 or TRBV12-4 and TRBJ2-5, with D perhaps assigned TRBD1 or TRBD2 (5 bases each). This sample comprised PBMCs from blood, obtained 4 to 6 days after vaccination. This clonotype was obtained from a man in his fifties or sixties who received an inactivated influenza vaccine. The CDR3 loop is CASSLTQGEETQYF. CDR3 bases: TGTGCCAGCAGTTTAACCCAGGGAGAAGAGACCCAGTACTTC.